This T cell receptor (beta chain) came from a study of T cells after somatic rescue of genetic block. Data came from immunoSEQ multiplex PCR; TCRdb stores just in-frame clones and leaves some out. The sample lists tens of thousands of clones; 70% to 90% were seen once. V lost 7 bases and J lost 8; bases outside the gene matches: 19. Looked up from germline, CDR1 is MNHEY and CDR2 is SMNVEV (reference sequence). The CDR3 extends over 17 amino acids. What was sequenced was peripheral blood mononuclear cells (PBMCs). This chain connects TRBV27 to TRBJ2-3, with 9 bases lining up with TRBD1. This TCR was recovered from a woman between 18 and 29 years old. The CDR3, as DNA: TGTGCCAGCACCTCTACAGCGACAGGGGGACGCCACGGTACGCAGTATTTT. Encoded protein: CASTSTATGGRHGTQYF.